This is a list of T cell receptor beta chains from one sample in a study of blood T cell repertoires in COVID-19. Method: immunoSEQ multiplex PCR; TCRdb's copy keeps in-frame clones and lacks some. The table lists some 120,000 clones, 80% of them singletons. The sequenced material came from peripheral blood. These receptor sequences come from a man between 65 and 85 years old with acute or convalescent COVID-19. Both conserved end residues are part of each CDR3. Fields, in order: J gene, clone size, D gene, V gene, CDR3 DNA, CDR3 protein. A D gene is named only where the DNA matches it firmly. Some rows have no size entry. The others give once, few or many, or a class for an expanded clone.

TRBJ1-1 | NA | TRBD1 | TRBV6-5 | TGTGCCAGCAGTTTAGGGGGCGCCCGTCGGAACACTGAAGCTTTCTTT | CASSLGGARRNTEAFF
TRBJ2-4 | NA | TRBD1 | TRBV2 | TGTGCCAGCATTACGGGACAGGGAAACATTCAGTACTTC | CASITGQGNIQYF
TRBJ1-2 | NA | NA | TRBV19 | TGTGCCAGTAGTCGTACCGGGCCCTCGGGGGGCTACACCTTC | CASSRTGPSGGYTF
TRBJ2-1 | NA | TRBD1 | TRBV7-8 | TGTGCCAGCAGCTGGAGACTGGGACAGGGGAATGAGCAGTTCTTC | CASSWRLGQGNEQFF
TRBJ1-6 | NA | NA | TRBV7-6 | TGTGCCAGCAGCGTCCAGGGAAGTAATTCACCCCTCCACTTT | CASSVQGSNSPLHF
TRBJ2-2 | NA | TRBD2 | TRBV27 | TGTGCCAGCAGTTTAATATCCAGCGGGGGGGCCGGGGAGCTGTTTTTT | CASSLISSGGAGELFF
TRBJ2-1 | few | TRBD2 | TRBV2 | TGTGCCAGCGTAGGCGGGGCTAGCGGGGGGAGTTCCTACAATGAGCAGTTCTTC | CASVGGASGGSSYNEQFF
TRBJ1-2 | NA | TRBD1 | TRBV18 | TGTGCCAGCTCACCAAAAACCCTAATCCCGGGACAGGGTAAGGATGGCTACACCTTC | CASSPKTLIPGQGKDGYTF
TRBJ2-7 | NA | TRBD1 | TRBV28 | TGTGCCAGCAGCCCGGACAGGTTCTACGAGCAGTACTTC | CASSPDRFYEQYF
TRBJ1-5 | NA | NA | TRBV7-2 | TGTGCCAGCAGCCTGACAGTCAATCAGCCCCAGCATTTT | CASSLTVNQPQHF
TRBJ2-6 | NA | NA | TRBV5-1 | TGCGCCAGCAGCTTGGGTAGTGGGGCCAACGTCCTGACTTTC | CASSLGSGANVLTF
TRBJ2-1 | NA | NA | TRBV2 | TGTGCCAGCAAGGGGTCGGCGTCGTCCTACAATGAGCAGTTCTTC | CASKGSASSYNEQFF
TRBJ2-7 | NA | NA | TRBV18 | TGTGCCAGCTCACCACCGGCCAGCTCCTACGAGCAGTACTTC | CASSPPASSYEQYF
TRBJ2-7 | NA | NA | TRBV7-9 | TGTGCCAGCAGCTTAGAATCGGCAGGATCCTACGAGCAGTACTTC | CASSLESAGSYEQYF
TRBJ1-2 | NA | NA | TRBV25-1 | TGTGCCAGCAGTGAAGTGGGGAGCTATGGCTACACCTTC | CASSEVGSYGYTF
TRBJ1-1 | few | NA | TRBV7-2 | TGTGCCAGCAGCTTAGTTGGGGGGGGCGTGAACACTGAAGCTTTCTTT | CASSLVGGGVNTEAFF
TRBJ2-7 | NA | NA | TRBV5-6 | TGTGCCAGCAGCCCAGGGTGGGGCTCCTTCTACGAGCAGTACTTC | CASSPGWGSFYEQYF
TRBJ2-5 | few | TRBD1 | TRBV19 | TGTGCCAGTAGTATAATGGGACAGGGAGGAGAGACCCAGTACTTC | CASSIMGQGGETQYF
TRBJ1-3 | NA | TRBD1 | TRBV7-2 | TGTGCCAGCAGCCCCAGACAGGGTCGCTCTGGAAACACCATATATTTT | CASSPRQGRSGNTIYF
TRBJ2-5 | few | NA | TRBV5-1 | TGCGCCAGCGGACACTCGCAAGAGACCCAGTACTTC | CASGHSQETQYF
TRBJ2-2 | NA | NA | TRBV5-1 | TGCGCCAGCAGCCCCCCTGTCGTTGCAGGCCCCTTCAACACCGGGGAGCTGTTTTTT | CASSPPVVAGPFNTGELFF
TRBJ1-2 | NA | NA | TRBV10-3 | TGTGCCATCAGTGGTTCAGGGGAAGACGGCTACACCTTC | CAISGSGEDGYTF
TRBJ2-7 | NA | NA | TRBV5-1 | TGCGCCAGCAGCTTGGTGGGGGGTCCCCTCTACGAGCAGTACTTC | CASSLVGGPLYEQYF
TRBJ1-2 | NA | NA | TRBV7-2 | TGTGCCAGCAGCCCCTGGCAGGGAACCTATGGCTACACCTTC | CASSPWQGTYGYTF
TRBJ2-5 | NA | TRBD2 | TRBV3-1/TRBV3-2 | TGTGCCAGCAGCCCCACCGGGGGGGCCAAATTTGAGGAGACCCAGTACTTC | CASSPTGGAKFEETQYF
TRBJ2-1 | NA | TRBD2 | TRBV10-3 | TGTGCCATCAGTGAGCCGGGAGGGAATGAGCAGTTCTTC | CAISEPGGNEQFF
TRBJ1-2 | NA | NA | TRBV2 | TGTGCCAGCGTGGGGCAGGGCTATGGCTACACCTTC | CASVGQGYGYTF
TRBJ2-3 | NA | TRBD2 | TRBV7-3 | TGTGCCAGCAGCTTAATGGGACTACTCACAGATACGCAGTATTTT | CASSLMGLLTDTQYF
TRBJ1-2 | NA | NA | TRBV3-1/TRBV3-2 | TGTGCCAGCAGCCAAGGTCGGGGCTACACCTTC | CASSQGRGYTF
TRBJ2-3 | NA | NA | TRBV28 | TGTGCCAGCAGTTTCCCCACGGAGCGGTCGAGGAGCACAGATACGCAGTATTTT | CASSFPTERSRSTDTQYF
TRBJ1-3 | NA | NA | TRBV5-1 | TGCGCCAGCAGCTTGGCCGGAGGGAGTGGAAACACCATATATTTT | CASSLAGGSGNTIYF
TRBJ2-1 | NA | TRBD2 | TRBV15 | TGTGCCACCAGCAGAGAACTCGGACTAGCGGTATCCAGCTCCTACAATGAGCAGTTCTTC | CATSRELGLAVSSSYNEQFF
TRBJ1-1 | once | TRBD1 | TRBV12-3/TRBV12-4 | TGTGCCAGCACTCGACAGGGGAGGGCTTTCTTT | CASTRQGRAFF
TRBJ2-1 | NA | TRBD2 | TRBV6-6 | TGTGCCAGCAGTGGCCTTCTAGCGGGGGGTTACAATGAGCAGTTCTTC | CASSGLLAGGYNEQFF
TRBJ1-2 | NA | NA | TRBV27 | TGTGCCAGCAGTCTACAAGGCGGGAATATTAATGGCTACACCTTC | CASSLQGGNINGYTF
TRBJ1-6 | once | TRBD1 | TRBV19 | TGTGCCAGTAGTATAGACGCGGCAGGGGGCTTCAATTCACCCCTCCACTTT | CASSIDAAGGFNSPLHF
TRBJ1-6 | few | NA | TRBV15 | TGTGCCACCAGCGCTCGGCAGGCAAATAATTCACCCCTCCACTTT | CATSARQANNSPLHF
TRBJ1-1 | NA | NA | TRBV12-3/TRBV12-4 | TGTGCCAGCAGTTTTTCCCGTGAAGCTTTCTTT | CASSFSREAFF
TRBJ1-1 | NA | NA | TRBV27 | TGTGCCAGCAGTTTGGCAGGGAACACTGAAGCTTTCTTT | CASSLAGNTEAFF
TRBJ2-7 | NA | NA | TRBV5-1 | TGCGCCAGCAGCTTGGTTCAGGGGTCCTACGAGCAGTACTTC | CASSLVQGSYEQYF
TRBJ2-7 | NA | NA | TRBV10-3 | TGTGCCATCAGTGGGGCCGACGAGCAGTACTTC | CAISGADEQYF
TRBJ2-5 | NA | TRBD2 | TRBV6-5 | TGTGCCAGCAGCTTACAGAGAAGCGGGGGGACCCAGTACTTC | CASSLQRSGGTQYF
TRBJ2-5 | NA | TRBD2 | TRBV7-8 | TGTGCCAGCAGCTTAATTCTTGGCGGGGGGGCCGTAGAAGAGACCCAGTACTTC | CASSLILGGGAVEETQYF
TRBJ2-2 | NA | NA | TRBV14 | TGTGCCAGCAGCCAAGACCATTACACCGGGGAGCTGTTTTTT | CASSQDHYTGELFF
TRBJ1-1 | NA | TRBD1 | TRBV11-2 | TGTGCCAGCGGTACAGGGGGCAGAACTGAAGCTTTCTTT | CASGTGGRTEAFF
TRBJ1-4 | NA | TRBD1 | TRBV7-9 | TGTGCCAGCAGCCTACAGGGGCCTAATGAAAAACTGTTTTTT | CASSLQGPNEKLFF
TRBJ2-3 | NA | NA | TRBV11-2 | TGTGCCAGCAGCTTAGGGTTAGCGGTAGATACGCAGTATTTT | CASSLGLAVDTQYF
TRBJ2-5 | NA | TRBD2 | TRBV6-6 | TGTGCCAGCAGTCTCTCTGCGGGGGGGCAAGAGACCCAGTACTTC | CASSLSAGGQETQYF
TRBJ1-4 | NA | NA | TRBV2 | TGTGCCAGCAGCCTGAACCCGGGTGAAAAACTGTTTTTT | CASSLNPGEKLFF
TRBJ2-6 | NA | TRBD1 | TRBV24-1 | TGTGCCACCAGTGATGCCGGAACAGGGGTTGGGGCCAACGTCCTGACTTTC | CATSDAGTGVGANVLTF
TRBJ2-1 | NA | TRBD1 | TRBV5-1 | TGCGCCAGCAGCAAGACAGGGGGTGGACACAATGAGCAGTTCTTC | CASSKTGGGHNEQFF
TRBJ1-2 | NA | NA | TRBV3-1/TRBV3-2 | TGTGCCAGCAGCCAAGTAGCGGGGAGAGGAACTAACTATGGCTACACCTTC | CASSQVAGRGTNYGYTF
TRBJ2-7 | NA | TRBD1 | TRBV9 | TGTGCCAGCAGCACGGGGACAGGGGAGTACGAGCAGTACTTC | CASSTGTGEYEQYF
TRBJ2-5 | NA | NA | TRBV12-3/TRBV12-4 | TGTGCCAGCAGCCGAGGACTACTAGAGACCCAGTACTTC | CASSRGLLETQYF
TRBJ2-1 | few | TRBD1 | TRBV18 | TGTGCCAGTACACCCGCCCGTACGGGACAGGGCTCGCATGAGCAGTTCTTC | CASTPARTGQGSHEQFF
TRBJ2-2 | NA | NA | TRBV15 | TGTGCCACCAGCAGAGAAATAAACACCGGGGAGCTGTTTTTT | CATSREINTGELFF